This TCR beta chain was recorded in a study of T cell responses to AZD1222 COVID-19 vaccine. General study results and limits: Among those given AZD1222, only five or six were seropositive at baseline.

As concerns this clone: Its antigen is not known.

Clones were sequenced by immunoSEQ multiplex PCR, and TCRdb holds only the in-frame ones, with some missing. The sample includes about 79,000 clones, 80% to 90% of them seen just once. The CDR3 is made up of 16 amino acids. J was trimmed by 1 base and V by 4 bases; bases with no gene match: 3. Germline lookup yields CDR1 SGHDN and CDR2 FVKESK. Source: peripheral blood, taken 28 days after the second AZD1222 dose. The chain combines TRBV14 with TRBJ2-4; 11 bases line up with TRBD2. This TCR was recovered from an adult who received the AZD1222 COVID-19 vaccine. The CDR3 bases are TGTGCCAGCAGCCTTGGACTAGCGGGCGCCAAAAACATTCAGTACTTC. As protein: CASSLGLAGAKNIQYF.